Described below is a single T cell receptor (beta chain) sequence and its context. Its antigen is not identified. This sample is drawn from a study of T cells expressing NK-cell markers. Background on the study: Repertoire data for TCR beta were derived from sorted T cells (CD3+CD56+NKG2C+, CD3+CD56+NKG2C- and CD3+CD56-NKG2C+).

CDR3 size: 15 residues. Looked up from germline, CDR1 is SGHTA and CDR2 is FQGNSA. TCRdb re-called the 5' RACE reads and gives one entry per CDR3 protein, without DNA. The data include 440,000 or so distinct CDR3 sequences; the top ten clones carry 7.3%. Overall study findings and caveats: Expanded NKG2C+ T cell clones had unclear HCMV specificity.

The source is a woman aged 18 to 75 in good health. The sample taken for sequencing was blood T cells: a sorted CD56 or NKG2C T cell subset, CD4+ or CD8+ T cells, or bulk PBMC T cells (not recorded which). This chain uses TRBV7-2 with TRBJ1-5; checking the TCRdb D call of TRBD1 is not possible without DNA. CDR3 sequence: CASSLQGAVNQPQHF.